This T cell receptor (beta chain) was identified during a study of siplizumab effects on memory and regulatory T cells. Germline loops: CDR1 MNHNS, CDR2 SASEGT. This CDR3 comprises 16 residues. V was shortened by 0 bases and J by 2 bases, with 11 bases between the two germline ends. General study results and limits: Naive T cells appeared more diverse than memory cells and seemed to be major alloresponse contributors. Just a small share of alloreactive clones was traced back to unstimulated subsets. Tregs that proliferated in siplizumab cultures did not have their suppressive function confirmed.

A note on this clone: What it binds is not known.

Assay used: immunoSEQ multiplex PCR; TCRdb lists only in-frame clones, some missing. This table has approximately 82,000 clones, roughly 87% appearing once. This TCR was recovered from a human donor in good health. The V gene is TRBV6-1, the J gene TRBJ1-5; tentatively, D is TRBD1 (5 bases). The sample taken for sequencing was Tregs sorted from blood. In nucleotides, the CDR3 is TGTGCCAGCAGTGAAGCGGCAGGGTGGGGCAATCAGCCCCAGCATTTT. Residues: CASSEAAGWGNQPQHF.